The 20 T cell receptor delta chains listed next were all sequenced from one sample in a study of γδ T cells in repeated Plasmodium falciparum infection. TCRdb fed the multiplex PCR reads to CATT. The sample has under 50,000 delta-chain clones; 1.6% are singletons. Vgamma9/Vdelta2+ and Vdelta2-negative gammadelta T cells were flow-sorted from PBMC for bulk sequencing. Sequenced material: gamma-delta T cells from blood. These receptors came from a pool of human donors (malaria-infected and uninfected, not separated).

Note on this clone: The protein that TCRdb holds for this DNA derives from a much larger clone and differs from the translated DNA at residue 20, which likely indicates a read error; the protein shown here is translated from the DNA. The J gene went uncalled, whereas the V gene is TRDV1; TRDD3 is the table's D call, not checked against the DNA. Germline CDR1 TSWWSYY, CDR2 QGS. The CDR3 has 21 amino acids. CDR3 sequence: CALGVHPTQLCVGVNTDKLTF. CDR3 coding DNA: TGTGCTCTTGGGGTCCATCCTACCCAACTGTGTGTGGGGGTCAACACCGATAAACTCACCTTT.

To note about this clone: A read error likely explains this, since a far larger clone differs by one base. The sample carries other DNA sequences with the same CDR3. The V and J genes are TRDV1 and TRDJ1, with 13 positions matching TRDD3. Here the J gene came from matching the DNA to germline, since TCRdb omits it. The V segment lost 1 base and the J segment 0 bases; nucleotides outside the gene matches: 23. The CDR3 is 24 residues long. Germline V gene sequence: CDR1 TSWWSYY, CDR2 QGS. The CDR3 region is CALGEPRYGLLGDTPILYTDKLIF. CDR3 coding DNA: TGTGCTCTTGGGGAACCTCGTTATGGACTACTGGGGGATACGCCAATCCTATACACCGATAAACTCATCTTT.

About this clone: A far larger clone is just one base off, so this is likely a read error. Other DNA sequences in the same sample also yield this CDR3. The V gene is TRDV1, the J gene TRDJ1; 13 bases align to TRDD3. The J gene is absent in TCRdb and was assigned here via DNA matching to germline. The junction had 27 bases not matched to a gene; V was cut back by 5 bases and J by 0 bases. Germline V gene lookup returns CDR1 TSWWSYY and CDR2 QGS. The CDR3 sequence is 24 residues long. Here the CDR3 reads CALGPKSLFPVDWGIRPNTDKLIF. The CDR3, as DNA: TGTGCTCTTGGGCCTAAAAGCCTTTTCCCCGTCGACTGGGGGATACGCCCGAACACCGATAAACTCATCTTT.

Points on this clone: The protein held in TCRdb is that of a much larger clone and does not match this DNA's translation at residue 12, likely because of a read error; the protein shown is translated from the DNA. V gene TRDV1 combines with J gene TRDJ1; 10 bases fit TRDD3. The J gene is absent in TCRdb and was assigned here via DNA matching to germline. V gave up 6 bases and J gave up 3 bases; unmatched junction bases: 13. The length of the CDR3 is 17 residues. The germline V gene has CDR1 TSWWSYY and CDR2 QGS. The CDR3 DNA reads TGTGCTCTTGGAATGAGGGGGATACGCCGCGTGTCCGATAAACTCATCTTT. This encodes CALGMRGIRRVSDKLIF.

To note about this clone: TCRdb's protein for this DNA is that of a much larger clone and differs from the translation at residue 18, likely a read error; the protein shown is the DNA translation. The V and J genes are TRDV1 and TRDJ1; 7 positions match TRDD3. TCRdb carries no J gene annotation; the J gene was assigned here by matching the DNA with germline. The CDR3 totals 22 residues. The germline CDR1 and CDR2 sequences are TSWWSYY and QGS. Here the CDR3 DNA reads TGTGCTCTTGGGGAACTCAAGGTACCTACTGGGGATAAGCCCGGGGACACCGGTAAACTCATCTTT. This encodes CALGELKVPTGDKPGDTGKLIF.

This clone was counted a few times. This likely stems from a read error, as it lies one base from a far larger clone. At the DNA level, this CDR3 is encoded by other sequences in the same sample as well. The gene calls are TRDV1 and TRDJ2; 11 bases match TRDD3. TCRdb gives no J gene; it was assigned here by matching the DNA to germline. This CDR3 is 16 amino acids long. Per germline, CDR1 TSWWSYY and CDR2 QGS. The CDR3 sequence: CALEPLGDTGAARLFF. CDR3 nucleotides: TGTGCTCTTGAACCCCTGGGGGATACCGGAGCGGCACGACTCTTCTTT.

Concerning this clone: TCRdb's entry gives the protein of a much larger clone, which mismatches this DNA's translation at residue 9, likely from a read error; the protein reported here is translated from the DNA. Other DNA sequences in this sample translate to the same CDR3. The chain recombines TRDV2 with TRDJ2; a weak D match, TRDD3 (6 bases). TCRdb is silent on the J gene; assignment here came from matching the DNA to germline. The CDR3 sequence is 17 residues long. Germline lookup yields CDR1 GEAIGNYY and CDR2 EKD. The CDR3 protein is CACDTVLGANLTAQLFF. Written as DNA, the CDR3 is TGTGCCTGTGACACCGTACTGGGAGCGAACCTGACAGCGCAACTCTTCTTT.

As regards this clone: This may come from a read error, since a much larger clone is one base off. The same CDR3 arises from other DNA sequences in this sample as well. V gene TRDV1 combines with J gene TRDJ1; TRDD3 agrees at 10 bases. This CDR3 is built from 19 residues. Germline V gene sequence: CDR1 TSWWSYY, CDR2 QGS. DNA for the CDR3: TGTGCTCTTGGGGAACTACCCTGCTTGGGGGATACTCTCACCGATAAGCTCATCTTT. Its protein product is CALGELPCLGDTLTDKLIF.

This clone was seen at least ten times. The chain uses TRDV2 and TRDJ1; 10 bases are a match to TRDD3. The J segment lost 1 base and the V segment lost 1 base, leaving 8 bases of the junction unmatched. Germline lookup yields CDR1 GEAIGNYY and CDR2 EKD. The CDR3 spans 17 residues. CDR3 DNA sequence: TGTGCCTGTGACACGGTACTGGGGGATCCGGGCACCGATAAACTCATCTTT. It translates to CACDTVLGDPGTDKLIF.

With regard to this clone: The TCRdb protein comes from a much larger clone and disagrees with this DNA's translation at residue 8, likely due to a read error; the protein given here is derived from the DNA. The rearrangement joins TRDV3 to TRDJ1; unclear D gene. CDR3 size: 21 residues. Germline CDR1 and CDR2: TVYSNPD and GDNSRS (reference sequence). Trimming removed 5 bases at V and 0 bases at J, with 37 bases between. The DNA of the CDR3 is TGTGCCGCTAATAAACCTCCCCTTTCATCTACCGGCCAGGGGTACACCGATAAACTCATCTTT. Protein product: CAANKPPLSSTGQGYTDKLIF.

As concerns this clone: A read error is likely here: a far larger clone is one base away. The identical CDR3 is also encoded by other nucleotide sequences in the sample. The chain employs TRDV1 and TRDJ1; D uncertain. Since TCRdb gives no J gene, matching the DNA to germline was used here to assign it. The CDR3 spans 16 residues. CDR1 is TSWWSYY, CDR2 QGS, per germline. V lost 5 bases, J lost 8 bases, and 24 bases lay in between. The CDR3 loop is CALGLLSAAPSFKLIF. The DNA for the CDR3 is TGTGCTCTTGGGTTGCTCTCCGCCGCGCCGTCGTTCAAACTCATCTTT.

This clone turned up a few times. A far larger clone differs by one base, so this is likely a read error. Other DNA sequences in the same sample also yield this CDR3. This chain links TRDV1 with TRDJ1; 7 nucleotides match TRDD3. CDR1 and CDR2 (germline): TSWWSYY, QGS. The CDR3 contains 22 residues. CDR3 residues: CALGDSTHFRGDWGPYTDKLIF. CDR3 coding DNA: TGTGCCCTTGGCGACTCTACCCACTTCCGGGGGGACTGGGGACCCTACACCGATAAACTCATCTTT.

This clone was counted ten times or more. With a far larger clone one base away, a read error is the likely cause. Other DNA sequences within the sample encode an identical CDR3. The genes are TRDV1 and TRDJ1; 9 bases match TRDD3. The J gene was not available in TCRdb and was assigned here by matching the DNA to germline segments. With V trimmed by 3 bases and J by 4 bases, 24 bases remained unmatched. Germline lookup yields CDR1 TSWWSYY and CDR2 QGS. The CDR3 is 21 amino acids. The CDR3 is CALGEGTLRPARWGISDKLIF. The CDR3 nucleotides read TGTGCTCTTGGGGAGGGAACCCTTCGCCCCGCTAGGTGGGGGATAAGCGATAAACTCATCTTT.

The sample holds many counts of this clone. The protein given by TCRdb reflects a much larger clone and differs at residue 15 from this DNA's translation, likely from a read error; the protein shown is the DNA's translation. The sample has other DNA sequences that encode this CDR3 too. The genes are TRDV1 and TRDJ2, with D unclear. The CDR3 has 19 residues. Germline V gene sequence: CDR1 TSWWSYY, CDR2 QGS. This CDR3 is CALGGLRASTLTLTEQLFF. CDR3 coding DNA: TGTGCTCTTGGGGGGCTACGAGCCAGCACCCTAACCCTGACAGAACAACTCTTCTTT.

This clone was seen a handful of times. The TCRdb record carries a much larger clone's protein, which differs from this DNA's translation at residue 13; a read error is the likely cause, and the protein listed here is the DNA translation. This rearrangement joins TRDV1 to TRDJ1, with D possibly being TRDD2 (5 bases). The germline gives CDR1 TSWWSYY, CDR2 QGS. This CDR3 region has 19 residues. V lost 4 bases to trimming and J lost 3 bases, with 27 bases between them. CDR3 sequence reads: CALGAPPPPGPSSADKLIF. The CDR3 nucleotides read TGTGCTCTTGGGGCCCCCCCTCCTCCCGGTCCTTCGTCCGCCGATAAACTCATCTTT.

Points on this clone: TCRdb's entry gives the protein of a much larger clone, which mismatches this DNA's translation at residue 16, likely from a read error; the protein reported here is translated from the DNA. The rearrangement links TRDV1 to TRDJ1; TRDD3 agrees at 9 bases. No J segment appears in TCRdb, so it was assigned here by matching the sequence to germline. The V segment lost 1 base and the J segment 3 bases; nucleotides outside the gene matches: 21. CDR1 is TSWWSYY and CDR2 is QGS in the germline V gene. The CDR3 consists of 21 residues. The CDR3, as DNA: TGTGCTCTTGGGGAACAGAGAATCCTGAGGTGGGGGATATTGGTGCCCGATAAACTCATCTTT. Protein: CALGEQRILRWGILVPDKLIF.

This clone appeared a few times. TCRdb's listed protein matches a much larger clone and diverges from this DNA's translation at residue 13, likely through a read error; the protein shown comes from the DNA. This chain joins TRDV2 and TRDJ1, with D possibly TRDD3 on 6 matching bases. Germline matching of the DNA provided the J gene here, since TCRdb leaves it blank. CDR1 and CDR2 (germline): GEAIGNYY, EKD. V shed 1 base and J shed 0 bases, with 29 bases lying between them. CDR3 size: 21 residues. For the CDR3, the DNA is TGTGCCTGTGACACAGGGTTACTTGGGGGCCCCCTTATCCCATACACCGATAAACTCATCTTT. Amino acids: CACDTGLLGGPLIPYTDKLIF.

This clone was counted only a few times. CDR3 DNA sequence: TGTGCTCTTGGGGAAGTCCAAAGTCTAAGTTTCCTGGGGGATACGCGATGCTACGCCGATAAACTCATCTTT. This codes for CALGEVQSLSFLGDTRCYADKLIF. The chain carries TRDV1 and TRDJ1; 12 bases are shared with TRDD3. TCRdb offers no J gene call, so here the DNA was matched to germline to obtain one. The J segment lost 3 bases and the V segment lost 2 bases, leaving 28 bases of the junction unmatched. There are 24 residues in the CDR3. Germline CDR1 reads TSWWSYY; CDR2 reads QGS.

This clone was detected a few times. TCRdb's entry gives the protein of a much larger clone, which mismatches this DNA's translation at residue 5, likely from a read error; the protein reported here is translated from the DNA. The rearrangement uses TRDV1 and TRDJ2; TRDD3 is a possible D gene (5 bases). Here the J gene came from matching the DNA to germline, since TCRdb omits it. The germline V gene has CDR1 TSWWSYY and CDR2 QGS. CDR3 length equals 19 residues. With 3 bases removed from V and 6 bases from J, the gap between germline ends came to 26 bases. The CDR3 region is CALGDVAIATGVGAAQLFF. CDR3 nucleotides: TGTGCTCTTGGGGATGTGGCTATCGCGACTGGCGTTGGGGCAGCACAACTCTTCTTT.

This clone has just a few counts. With a far larger clone one base away, a read error is the likely cause. The CDR3 loop is CAMRGLVSGPLLWGMKPRGNTDKLIF. The CDR3 DNA reads TGTGCGATGAGAGGCTTGGTGAGTGGCCCCCTACTCTGGGGGATGAAGCCGCGCGGAAATACCGATAAACTCATCTTT. The chain carries TRAV14/DV4 and TRDJ1, with 9 bases aligning to TRDD3. As TCRdb names no J gene, one was assigned here on the basis of a DNA match to germline. Germline V CDR1 and CDR2: TSDPSYG, QGSYDQQN (reference sequence). This CDR3 contains 26 residues.